This TCR beta chain emerged from a study of cytomegalovirus exposure and HLA in healthy donors. This clone was counted a few times. Some clones are missing from TCRdb's copy, which holds only in-frame ones; the method was immunoSEQ multiplex PCR. The sample lists about 400,000 clones, 80% to 90% seen once, with over 0.75% in the top ten. Unmatched junction bases numbered 7, after V lost 5 bases and J lost 8 bases. CDR1 and CDR2 from the germline V gene are SEHNR and FQNEAQ (reference sequence). The CDR3 consists of 14 residues. The sequence came from a woman under 30 in good health and CMV-seronegative. The specimen was PBMCs. V is TRBV7-9 and J is TRBJ1-4; 8 bases are shared with TRBD1. The CDR3 DNA reads TGTGCCAGCAGCGACAGGGGAGCGGAGGAAAAACTGTTTTTT. It yields the protein CASSDRGAEEKLFF. Full variable domain (remainder filled in from reference TRBV7-9 and TRBJ1-4): DTGVSQNPRHKITKRGQNVTFRCDPISEHNRLYWYRQTLGQGPEFLTYFQNEAQLEKSRLLSDRFSAERPKGSFSTLEIQRTEQGDSAMYLCASSDRGAEEKLFFGSGTQLSVL.